These T cell receptor beta chains were read from a single sample in a study of blood T cell repertoires in COVID-19. The data were produced by immunoSEQ multiplex PCR, yet TCRdb's version contains in-frame clones alone and is incomplete. Here the sample spans some 140,000 clones, about 85% being singletons. Sequencing was carried out using peripheral blood. Receptors were obtained from a man aged 55 to 70 with COVID-19, enrolled during active disease. Both conserved end residues are part of each CDR3. Fields, in order: J gene, V gene, clone size, D gene, CDR3 DNA, CDR3 protein. D genes are given only for firm matches. Clone size is stated in some rows and not others, as once, few, many or a class when expanded.

TRBJ2-5 TRBV12-3/TRBV12-4 NA NA TGTGCCAGCAGGCTTGAACGGGAAGAGACCCAGTACTTC CASRLEREETQYF
TRBJ2-3 TRBV19 NA NA TGTGCCAGTACTCCGGACAGCCTTAGCACAGATACGCAGTATTTT CASTPDSLSTDTQYF
TRBJ1-5 TRBV30 few NA TGTGCCTGGTCCCCCTCGGGGAGGGGCGGGCAGCCCCAGCATTTT CAWSPSGRGGQPQHF
TRBJ1-2 TRBV11-2 NA NA TGTGCCAGCAGCTCGGGCCCGGGGTCCTTCGACTATGGCTACACCTTC CASSSGPGSFDYGYTF
TRBJ2-7 TRBV7-6 NA NA TGTGCCAGCAGCTTAGCGGGCCCCTACGAGCAGTACTTC CASSLAGPYEQYF
TRBJ2-7 TRBV7-2 NA NA TGTGCCAGCAGCTTAGGAGGGGCAGGGGGGCCCTACGAGCAGTACTTC CASSLGGAGGPYEQYF
TRBJ2-1 TRBV19 NA NA TGTGCCAGTGTCGGGGGAAAATCCTACAATGAGCAGTTCTTC CASVGGKSYNEQFF
TRBJ2-5 TRBV11-3 NA NA TGTGCCAGCAGCTTAGTTGTAGGGGGACAAGAGACCCAGTACTTC CASSLVVGGQETQYF
TRBJ1-2 TRBV4-1 few TRBD1 TGCGCCAGCAGCCAAGCGGACAGGGGGCAGGGCTACACCTTC CASSQADRGQGYTF
TRBJ2-7 TRBV19 NA TRBD2 TGTGCCAGTAGTACCGGGGGACTAGCGGGAGACTCCTACGAGCAGTACTTC CASSTGGLAGDSYEQYF